The 30 T cell receptor beta chains in this list originate from one sample, sequenced in a study of blood T cell repertoires in COVID-19. TCRdb keeps only in-frame clones here, not all; method: immunoSEQ multiplex PCR. The sample lists fewer than 250,000 clones, roughly nine tenths occurring once. The sample taken for sequencing was peripheral blood. All receptors derive from a man aged 35-49 years with acute or convalescent COVID-19.

This chain uses TRBV30 with TRBJ1-5; the match to TRBD1 covers 8 bases. In germline, CDR1 is GTSNPN, CDR2 SVGIG (reference sequence). The V gene end was trimmed by 1 base and the J gene end by 1 base; junction bases not matched to a gene: 6. The CDR3 loop spans 16 amino acids. CDR3 amino acids: CAWSAQWTGSNQPQHF. The CDR3 nucleotides are TGTGCCTGGAGTGCACAGTGGACAGGGAGCAATCAGCCCCAGCATTTT.

There are a few counts of this clone. The rearrangement links TRBV7-8 to TRBJ1-3, with a possible D match to TRBD1 (6 bases). Trimming pared 1 base from V and 0 bases from J, leaving 7 bases between. The CDR3 sequence is 15 residues long. The germline V gene has CDR1 SGHVS and CDR2 FQNEAQ. The CDR3 sequence: CASSLDRVSGNTIYF. The CDR3 bases are TGTGCCAGCAGCTTAGACAGGGTCTCTGGAAACACCATATATTTT.

This clone was seen once. The J gene is TRBJ2-5, the V gene TRBV21-1; the D call in the table, TRBD1, was not verified against the DNA. TRBV21-1 is annotated as a pseudogene. This CDR3 contains 15 residues. CDR3 loop: CASRAGTGGRETQYF. CDR3 nucleotides: TGTGCCAGCCGCGCCGGGACAGGGGGCCGAGAGACCCAGTACTTC.

The chain employs TRBV18 and TRBJ2-3; D gene unclear. The CDR3 is 16 residues long. With 2 bases removed from V and 2 bases from J, the gap between germline ends came to 14 bases. Germline-derived CDR1 and CDR2 are KGHSH and LQKENI. Here the CDR3 reads CASSPVGSLSTDTQYF. CDR3 sequence (DNA): TGTGCCAGCTCACCAGTCGGGTCTCTATCCACAGATACGCAGTATTTT.

This rearrangement joins TRBV7-2 to TRBJ2-1, with D perhaps TRBD2 (6 bases). V was trimmed by 8 bases and J by 8 bases, leaving 22 bases between them. The CDR3 extends over 15 amino acids. The germline V gene encodes CDR1 SGHTA and CDR2 FQGNSA. The CDR3 region is CASSAGTLLTDEQFF. CDR3 nucleotide sequence: TGTGCCAGCTCAGCCGGGACTCTCCTAACCGATGAGCAGTTCTTC.

The chain employs TRBV3-1 (or the pseudogene TRBV3-2) and TRBJ2-3; 9 bases are a match to TRBD2. V shed 6 bases, J shed 6 bases, and the junction held 4 bases outside the gene matches. Germline V gene sequence: CDR1 LGHDT, CDR2 YNNKEL (reference sequence). This CDR3 contains 13 residues. The CDR3 DNA is TGTGCCAGCAGGGGGACTAGCAAGGATACGCAGTATTTT. Its translation: CASRGTSKDTQYF.

The chain is built from TRBV7-2 and TRBJ2-2, with D unclear. Germline CDR1 is SGHTA and CDR2 is FQGNSA. CDR3 size: 13 residues. V was clipped by 5 bases and J by 3 bases, with 7 bases between them. As DNA, the CDR3 is TGTGCCAGCAGCACACAGTACACCGGGGAGCTGTTTTTT. Translation: CASSTQYTGELFF.

This clone was observed a handful of times. V usage is TRBV19 and J usage is TRBJ2-5; D might be TRBD2 (5 bases). V lost 3 bases and J lost 3, with 17 bases in between. The CDR3 spans 16 residues. CDR1 is LNHDA, CDR2 SQIVND, per germline (reference sequence). The CDR3 DNA reads TGTGCCAGTAGTATCCGCCTAGGGAGAGTGAAAGAGACCCAGTACTTC. It encodes CASSIRLGRVKETQYF.

The chain's CDR3 is CASSLLAEGGDTQYF. The CDR3 DNA reads TGTGCCAGCAGCTTACTAGCGGAGGGCGGAGATACGCAGTATTTT. J is TRBJ2-3 and V is TRBV7-9; 7 bases map to TRBD2. The V and J ends lost 2 bases and 5 bases, in that order; junction bases with no gene match: 7. There are 15 residues in the CDR3. Germline CDR1 reads SEHNR; CDR2 reads FQNEAQ (reference sequence).

The CDR3 nucleotides read TGCAGCGCATCCGACAGGGACAGCCGAAACATTCAGTACTTC. Encoded protein: CSASDRDSRNIQYF. V and J are TRBV29-1 and TRBJ2-4; 7 bases map to TRBD1. CDR3 length: 14 amino acids. Germline-derived CDR1 and CDR2 are SQVTM and ANQGSEA. J was trimmed by 6 bases and V by 7 bases; bases with no gene match: 12.

DNA of the CDR3: TGTGCCAGCAGTTACGGGACAGGGGATCACTATGGCTACACCTTC. Its protein is CASSYGTGDHYGYTF. This chain connects TRBV6-2 or TRBV6-3 to TRBJ1-2, with TRBD1 matching over 10 bases. Germline values: CDR1 MNHEY, CDR2 SVGEGT. The CDR3 runs 15 residues. The trim removed 2 bases at V and 3 bases at J, leaving 3 bases unmatched.

The rearrangement links TRBV10-1 to TRBJ2-1; TRBD2 matches at 8 bases. Per germline, CDR1 WNHNN and CDR2 SYGVQD (reference sequence). V trimming: 6 bases; J trimming: 4 bases; junction bases outside the gene matches: 5. The CDR3 has 14 amino acids. In DNA form, the CDR3 reads TGCGCCAGCAGCCTTAGCGGGGATTACAATGAGCAGTTCTTC. Translated, it gives CASSLSGDYNEQFF.

V gene TRBV28 combines with J gene TRBJ2-6, with a tentative D call TRBD2 (5 bases). Looked up from germline, CDR1 is MDHEN and CDR2 is SYDVKM. This CDR3 spans 13 amino acids. V lost 8 bases and J lost 2, with 7 bases in between. CDR3 DNA sequence: TGTGCCAGCTACGGGACTGGGGCCAACGTCCTGACTTTC. Translating gives CASYGTGANVLTF.

The rearrangement joins TRBV4-2 to TRBJ1-6; 7 nucleotides line up with TRBD1. This CDR3 is 17 amino acids long. The germline V gene has CDR1 LGHNA and CDR2 YNFKEQ. V lost 4 bases to trimming and J lost 8 bases; unmatched junction nucleotides: 14. The CDR3 coding sequence is TGTGCCAGCAGCCGGGAACAGGGGCCTGACCGCGATTCACCCCTCCACTTT. Translation gives CASSREQGPDRDSPLHF.

This clone was counted only a few times. The gene calls are TRBV6-5 and TRBJ2-1; 11 bases match TRBD1. CDR1 and CDR2 from the germline V gene are MNHEY and SVGAGI. J was trimmed by 7 bases and V by 11 bases; bases with no gene match: 13. CDR3 size: 15 residues. The CDR3 nucleotides are TGTGCCGGCTCGACCGGGACAGGGGGGATGAATGAGCAGTTCTTC. It encodes CAGSTGTGGMNEQFF.

The chain employs TRBV5-4 and TRBJ2-2; 11 nucleotides line up with TRBD1. The trim removed 4 bases at V and 4 bases at J, leaving 6 bases unmatched. Germline-derived CDR1 and CDR2 are SGHNT and YYREEE (reference sequence). This CDR3 is built from 16 residues. CDR3 loop: CASSLDRGQGTGELFF. CDR3 in DNA: TGTGCCAGCAGCCTGGACAGGGGGCAGGGCACCGGGGAGCTGTTTTTT.

V usage is TRBV5-1 and J usage is TRBJ2-1; the match to TRBD2 covers 12 bases. V was pared by 1 base and J by 7 bases, with 6 bases of the junction left unmatched. This CDR3 spans 16 amino acids. The germline V gene has CDR1 SGHRS and CDR2 YFSETQ. CDR3 sequence reads: CASSLRTSGKGNEQFF. The CDR3 DNA reads TGCGCCAGCAGCTTGAGGACTAGCGGGAAGGGGAATGAGCAGTTCTTC.

The chain couples TRBV27 to TRBJ1-1, with a weak D call TRBD1 (6 bases). The length of the CDR3 is 13 residues. Germline CDR1 is MNHEY and CDR2 is SMNVEV (reference sequence). Trimming pared 4 bases from V and 3 bases from J, leaving 9 bases between. CDR3 sequence reads: CASSSYRDTEAFF. The CDR3 DNA follows: TGTGCCAGCAGTTCCTACAGGGACACTGAAGCTTTCTTT.

The chain combines TRBV5-1 with TRBJ2-5; tentatively, D is TRBD1 (5 bases). Trimming took 4 bases from V and 1 from J, leaving 17 bases between them. Per germline, CDR1 SGHRS and CDR2 YFSETQ. The CDR3 has 16 amino acids. The CDR3 DNA is TGCGCCAGCAGCCTCCAACTTACAGGTTCCCAAGAGACCCAGTACTTC. Translation gives CASSLQLTGSQETQYF.

The rearrangement links TRBV5-1 to TRBJ2-5; 7 bases align to TRBD2. This CDR3 spans 15 amino acids. Germline V lookup: CDR1 SGHRS, CDR2 YFSETQ. J gave up 2 bases and V 0 bases, and 4 bases lay outside the gene matches. CDR3 nucleotides: TGCGCCAGCAGCTTGGCCTGGGGGGGGCAAGAGACCCAGTACTTC. Translating gives CASSLAWGGQETQYF.

CDR3: CASSIARGIRGEKLFF. CDR3 DNA sequence: TGTGCCAGTAGTATAGCCAGGGGAATCCGGGGTGAAAAACTGTTTTTT. The chain is built from TRBV19 and TRBJ1-4; a possible D gene is TRBD1 (6 bases). Germline lookup yields CDR1 LNHDA and CDR2 SQIVND (reference sequence). The V gene lost 1 base and the J gene lost 7 bases, with 16 bases spanning the gap. The CDR3 is 16 amino acids.

The V call is TRBV30, the J call TRBJ2-7, with D unclear. Germline V gene sequence: CDR1 GTSNPN, CDR2 SVGIG (reference sequence). Deletions cut 5 bases from V and 6 bases from J, with 8 bases between. The CDR3 covers 10 residues. The CDR3 DNA follows: TGTGCCTGGGGGCTCAGCGAGCAGTACTTC. Encoded protein: CAWGLSEQYF.

The rearrangement joins TRBV28 to TRBJ1-2; 7 positions match TRBD1. The CDR3 consists of 13 residues. Germline-derived CDR1 and CDR2 are MDHEN and SYDVKM. The ends lost 7 bases at V and 10 bases at J; junction bases unmatched: 12. The CDR3 loop reads CASKEDRIRTYTF. Here the CDR3 DNA reads TGTGCCAGCAAAGAGGACAGGATTCGGACCTACACCTTC.

The gene calls are TRBV3-1 (or the pseudogene TRBV3-2) and TRBJ1-3; 7 bases are a match to TRBD1. Germline V gene data show CDR1 as LGHDT and CDR2 as YNNKEL (reference sequence). Trimming removed 2 bases from V and 1 base from J; junction bases left unmatched: 5. There are 16 residues in the CDR3. CDR3 sequence reads: CASSQNPTGSGNTIYF. The CDR3 nucleotides are TGTGCCAGCAGCCAAAATCCGACAGGGTCTGGAAACACCATATATTTT.

In nucleotides, the CDR3 is TGTGCCAGTAGAGCTTGGGGAGGGACCGGGGAGCTGTTTTTT. It yields the protein CASRAWGGTGELFF. The chain links TRBV19 to TRBJ2-2; 7 bases align to TRBD2. The CDR3 has 14 residues. The V gene's germline CDR1 is LNHDA and CDR2 SQIVND (reference sequence). J gave up 5 bases and V 6 bases, and 6 bases lay outside the gene matches.

V is TRBV28 and J is TRBJ1-2; tentatively, D is TRBD1 (6 bases). The V gene lost 3 bases and the J gene lost 2 bases, with 19 bases spanning the gap. This CDR3 spans 17 amino acids. Germline V gene lookup returns CDR1 MDHEN and CDR2 SYDVKM. The CDR3 region has the DNA TGTGCCAGCAGTTTGCTTGAGGGGGACGGACCCAACTATGGCTACACCTTC. Its protein product is CASSLLEGDGPNYGYTF.

The chain has TRBV3-1 (or the pseudogene TRBV3-2) and TRBJ1-6, with 7 nucleotides matching TRBD1. Per germline, CDR1 LGHDT and CDR2 YNNKEL (reference sequence). This CDR3 has 17 amino acids. V was clipped by 0 bases and J by 3 bases; unmatched bases: 5. Written as DNA, the CDR3 is TGTGCCAGCAGCCAAGAACTAAACAGGGGCTATAATTCACCCCTCCACTTT. This translates into CASSQELNRGYNSPLHF.

This chain's CDR3 is CASSARGHQETQYF. For the CDR3, the DNA is TGTGCCAGCAGTGCGAGGGGGCACCAAGAGACCCAGTACTTC. The V and J genes are TRBV7-9 and TRBJ2-5; 7 nucleotides align to TRBD1. With 6 bases clipped from V and 0 bases from J, the junction kept 4 bases outside the gene matches. Germline assignment: CDR1 SEHNR and CDR2 FQNEAQ (reference sequence). This CDR3 contains 14 residues.

J is TRBJ2-5 and V is TRBV29-1; a possible D gene is TRBD2 (7 bases). V was clipped by 3 bases and J by 1 base, with 18 bases between them. Germline V gene data show CDR1 as SQVTM and CDR2 as ANQGSEA. The CDR3 extends over 16 amino acids. Written as DNA, the CDR3 is TGCAGCGTTGAGGGCAGGGGCGGGGGTCCCCAAGAGACCCAGTACTTC. Translating it yields CSVEGRGGGPQETQYF. Combining the CDR3 with reference TRBV29-1 and TRBJ2-5 gives the whole variable domain SAVISQKPSRDICQRGTSLTIQCQVDSQVTMMFWYRQQPGQSLTLIATANQGSEATYESGFVIDKFPISRPNLTFSTLTVSNMSPEDSSIYLCSVEGRGGGPQETQYFGPGTRLLVL.

This clone appeared a few times. The chain recombines TRBV10-3 with TRBJ2-2, with 8 bases identical to TRBD1. Germline V gene lookup returns CDR1 ENHRY and CDR2 SYGVKD. The CDR3 spans 14 residues. The V and J ends lost 6 bases and 3 bases, in that order; junction bases with no gene match: 3. The CDR3 here is CAIRQGEDTGELFF. The CDR3 DNA reads as TGTGCCATCAGACAGGGGGAGGACACCGGGGAGCTGTTTTTT.